The entry below gives a single T cell receptor beta chain sequence along with its context. The clone's antigen remains unknown. Base qualities are not provided; no much larger clone lies one nucleotide away. The 39 donors, aged roughly 6 to 100 years, were systemically healthy Caucasian individuals from Russia. Approximately 10 milliliters of peripheral blood were collected from each donor into EDTA-treated Vacutainer tubes. Ficoll-Paque density-gradient centrifugation was used to isolate PBMCs, with at least 6.5 million per sample. Trizol reagent was used to extract total RNA from PBMCs, with at least 5.5 micrograms per sample. The percentages of naive CD45RAhigh/CD27high T cells were determined by flow cytometry on a PBMC aliquot from every donor. This sample is drawn from a study of blood T cells in healthy people across ages (dated by TCRdb to the mid-2010s). Background on the whole study: Template switching captured roughly one uniquely barcoded TCR beta cDNA molecule per two T cells in model experiments. For two donors (one aged 18 to 30 and one aged 80 or older), the study analyzed two additional independent replicas of 1 million unique cDNA reads from the same blood draw. To avoid experimental bias, donors of different ages were distributed randomly across sequencing lanes. Using deep sequencing normalized with unique cDNA molecular identifiers, the study measured how TCR beta repertoire diversity changes with age. The donors were divided into four age groups: young (average 16 years), middle-aged (about 39), aged (roughly 66) and long-lived (more than 75). Overall results and qualifications from the work: Compared with the aged group, the long-lived group had more naive CD4+ T cells, fewer expanded clones and increased TCR diversity, suggesting age selection. Estimates of total diversity based on one million sequenced T cells were regarded as lower bounds and as underestimates. Observed TCR beta diversity correlated strongly with the percentage of naive T cells measured by flow cytometry. Observed TCR beta diversity per million T cells fell roughly linearly with age, and a significant reduction was already apparent by age about 43. Conclusive comparison of naive and antigen-experienced compartments was prevented by the profiling of bulk unsorted PBMCs. Because the CMV infection status of the donors was unknown, age-related changes in expanded clonotypes may potentially have been confounded.

Libraries came from 5' RACE. The sequencer was an Illumina HiSeq 2500. The second PCR ran for roughly 7 to 12 cycles and used a J-beta primer mix along with a sample-barcoded 5' primer. Each TCR beta cDNA molecule received a unique molecular identifier from a template-switch 5' adaptor carrying 12 random nucleotides. At least 2.5 million CDR3-containing paired-end reads were obtained from each sample. First-strand cDNA was synthesized from all RNA with the Mint cDNA synthesis kit, primed by a TRBC-specific oligonucleotide. Following uracil-DNA glycosylase treatment, all cDNA underwent a first 18-cycle PCR with the universal primers M1SS and BC2_uni_R. Regarding the original processing steps: For normalization, 1 million high-quality reads, each with a distinct molecular identifier, were randomly selected from each sample. Reads sharing molecular identifiers were discarded rather than binned into consensus sequences. CDR3 identification, clonotype clustering and error correction used MiTCR with a Q25 quality threshold and the strictest error-elimination algorithm. A nonparametric unseen species model with Euler transformation was used to estimate a lower bound on total TCR beta diversity. TCRdb's own reprocessing of the public reads used fastp at Q25 and MiXCR and kept productive beta chains. Rows merge per CDR3 protein into single entries with the most common DNA and genes. TCRdb, not the original authors, processed these V and J calls. The sample contains about 590,000 distinct CDR3 sequences, approximately 30% of them found a single time. Roughly 14% of the sample is held by the ten biggest clonotypes.

The CDR1 and CDR2 encoded by the germline V gene are MNHEY and SVGAGI. The junction carries 10 bases between V and J, which are trimmed by 6 bases and 6 bases respectively. The cysteine opens and the phenylalanine closes a CDR3 of 12 amino acids. Left in the record is the CDR3 DNA by itself, 36 bases read in frame from the first base. The rearrangement joined TRBV6-5 to TRBJ2-3; no D gene call is confident. Sequencing was carried out using blood. The clonotype originates from a woman older than 75 in good health. The DNA sequence reads TGTGCCAGCAGAACCCAAGAGGATACGCAGTATTTT. The resulting protein is CASRTQEDTQYF.